This TCR beta chain derives from a study of T cells in Graves' hyperthyroidism and ophthalmopathy. General study findings and limits: Most expanded thyroid clonotypes above 0.001 recurred in blood.

Trimming cost V 7 bases and J 6 bases; bases outside gene matches: 5. The CDR3 has 13 amino acids. Germline V gene data show CDR1 as SQVTM and CDR2 as ANQGSEA. Each ophthalmopathy patient scored at least 3 on the Clinical Activity Score and at least 4 on NOSPECS grade, with duration under 3 months. Patients with uncontrolled infections, other autoimmune diseases, pregnancy or lactation were excluded. Amplified TCR beta CDR3 regions derived from RNA transcripts. The HTBI primer set served for first-round RT-PCR of the TCR CDR3. A single record per CDR3 protein comes from TCRdb applying MiXCR to the multiplex PCR reads. This table has roughly 280,000 distinct CDR3 sequences, about 17% appearing once. This clonotype was detected only once. What it binds is unknown. This may arise from a read error, as a much more abundant clone is one base away.

The TCR sequence derives from a woman aged 60 to 75 with Graves' ophthalmopathy. Sequenced input: blood. The gene calls are TRBV29-1 and TRBJ2-3; 12 bases fit TRBD2. CDR3 DNA sequence: TGCAGCGGTACTAGCGGGGGGCGGGATACGCAGTATTTT. As protein: CSGTSGGRDTQYF.